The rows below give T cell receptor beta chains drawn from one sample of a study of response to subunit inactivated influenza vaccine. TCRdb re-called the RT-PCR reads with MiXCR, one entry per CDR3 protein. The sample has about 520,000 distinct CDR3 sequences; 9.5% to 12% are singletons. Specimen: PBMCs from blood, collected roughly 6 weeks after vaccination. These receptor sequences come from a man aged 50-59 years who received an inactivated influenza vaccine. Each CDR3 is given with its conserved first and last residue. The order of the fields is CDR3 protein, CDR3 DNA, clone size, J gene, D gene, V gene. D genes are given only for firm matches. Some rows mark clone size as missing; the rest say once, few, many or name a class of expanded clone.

CDR3 protein: CASSLTGTSGTEQYF; CDR3 DNA: TGCGCCAGCAGCCTTACCGGGACTAGCGGGACTGAGCAGTACTTC; clone size: few; J gene: TRBJ2-7; D gene: TRBD2; V gene: TRBV4-3
CDR3 protein: CASSPRPGRAPYEQYF; CDR3 DNA: TGTGCCAGTAGTCCAAGACCGGGCAGGGCCCCCTACGAGCAGTACTTC; clone size: few; J gene: TRBJ2-7; D gene: .; V gene: TRBV19
CDR3 protein: CASSHRDRGPYEQYF; CDR3 DNA: TGTGCCAGCAGTCATCGGGACAGGGGTCCCTACGAGCAGTACTTC; clone size: many; J gene: TRBJ2-7; D gene: TRBD1; V gene: TRBV28
CDR3 protein: CASSLQAYQGLFF; CDR3 DNA: TGTGCCAGCAGCCTCCAGGCTTACCAGGGGCTGTTTTTT; clone size: many; J gene: TRBJ1-4; D gene: .; V gene: TRBV7-8
CDR3 protein: CASSLLASGNKNIQYF; CDR3 DNA: TGTGCCAGCAGTTTATTGGCTAGCGGGAACAAAAACATTCAGTACTTC; clone size: .; J gene: TRBJ2-4; D gene: TRBD2; V gene: TRBV28
CDR3 protein: CASSQDGLGAQYF; CDR3 DNA: TGTGCCAGCAGCCAAGATGGGCTAGGGGCGCAGTATTTT; clone size: few; J gene: TRBJ2-3; D gene: .; V gene: TRBV4-2
CDR3 protein: CASSLGPLAINEQFF; CDR3 DNA: TGTGCCAGCAGCTTAGGGCCACTAGCTATCAATGAGCAGTTCTTC; clone size: many; J gene: TRBJ2-1; D gene: .; V gene: TRBV7-3
CDR3 protein: CSATITVNTEAFF; CDR3 DNA: TGCAGTGCCACAATTACGGTGAACACTGAAGCTTTCTTT; clone size: .; J gene: TRBJ1-1; D gene: .; V gene: TRBV20-1
CDR3 protein: CASSYSEGQQFTSIYEQYF; CDR3 DNA: TGTGCCAGCAGTTACTCGGAGGGACAGCAATTTACATCCATCTACGAGCAGTACTTC; clone size: few; J gene: TRBJ2-7; D gene: .; V gene: TRBV6-2/TRBV6-3
CDR3 protein: CASSPGPTKETQYF; CDR3 DNA: TGCGCCAGCAGCCCGGGACCGACTAAAGAGACCCAGTACTTC; clone size: .; J gene: TRBJ2-5; D gene: .; V gene: TRBV4-1
CDR3 protein: CASSWRGQGAADTQYF; CDR3 DNA: TGTGCCAGCAGCTGGCGAGGACAGGGGGCCGCAGATACGCAGTATTTT; clone size: many; J gene: TRBJ2-3; D gene: TRBD1; V gene: TRBV7-9
CDR3 protein: CASSLASDLETQYF; CDR3 DNA: TGTGCCAGCAGCTTAGCTTCGGATTTGGAGACCCAGTACTTC; clone size: .; J gene: TRBJ2-5; D gene: .; V gene: TRBV7-9
CDR3 protein: CASSRDWNTEAFF; CDR3 DNA: TGTGCCAGCAGTAGGGACTGGAACACTGAAGCTTTCTTT; clone size: many; J gene: TRBJ1-1; D gene: .; V gene: TRBV12-3/TRBV12-4
CDR3 protein: CASRRTASTDTQYF; CDR3 DNA: TGTGCCAGCAGACGGACAGCGAGCACAGATACGCAGTATTTT; clone size: many; J gene: TRBJ2-3; D gene: .; V gene: TRBV12-3/TRBV12-4
CDR3 protein: CASSKLGGSSGNTIYF; CDR3 DNA: TGTGCCAGCAGCAAGTTAGGGGGGTCGTCTGGAAACACCATATATTTT; clone size: few; J gene: TRBJ1-3; D gene: .; V gene: TRBV3-1
CDR3 protein: CASSYQTGSRSTDTQYF; CDR3 DNA: TGCGCCAGCAGCTACCAAACTGGTTCTAGAAGCACAGATACGCAGTATTTT; clone size: few; J gene: TRBJ2-3; D gene: .; V gene: TRBV5-1
CDR3 protein: CSAHDPGTSTDTQYF; CDR3 DNA: TGCAGTGCCCACGACCCCGGGACGAGCACAGATACGCAGTATTTT; clone size: .; J gene: TRBJ2-3; D gene: .; V gene: TRBV20-1
CDR3 protein: CASSHTRFADTQYF; CDR3 DNA: TGTGCCAGCAGCCACACTAGATTTGCGGATACGCAGTATTTT; clone size: many; J gene: TRBJ2-3; D gene: .; V gene: TRBV7-2
CDR3 protein: CASSPPNSQETQYF; CDR3 DNA: TGTGCCAGCTCACCACCGAATTCTCAAGAGACCCAGTACTTC; clone size: .; J gene: TRBJ2-5; D gene: .; V gene: TRBV18
CDR3 protein: CASSRSQTQYF; CDR3 DNA: TGTGCCAGCAGCCGGTCACAGACCCAGTACTTC; clone size: .; J gene: TRBJ2-5; D gene: .; V gene: TRBV28
CDR3 protein: CASSQGRVAGRNEQFF; CDR3 DNA: TGTGCCAGCAGCCAAGGTCGGGTAGCGGGCAGGAATGAGCAGTTCTTC; clone size: .; J gene: TRBJ2-1; D gene: TRBD2; V gene: TRBV3-1
CDR3 protein: CSARYRDGGNQPQHF; CDR3 DNA: TGCAGTGCTAGATACCGGGACGGGGGCAATCAGCCCCAGCATTTT; clone size: many; J gene: TRBJ1-5; D gene: .; V gene: TRBV20-1
CDR3 protein: CASSQDQSGGETQYF; CDR3 DNA: TGTGCCAGCAGCCAAGATCAATCCGGTGGGGAGACCCAGTACTTC; clone size: .; J gene: TRBJ2-5; D gene: .; V gene: TRBV4-2
CDR3 protein: CASSLPTVNEQFF; CDR3 DNA: TGCGCCAGCAGCCTCCCGACAGTCAATGAGCAGTTCTTC; clone size: .; J gene: TRBJ2-1; D gene: .; V gene: TRBV5-1
CDR3 protein: CASSRTTNRGGTAYEQYF; CDR3 DNA: TGCGCCAGCAGCCGAACTACGAACAGGGGAGGGACCGCCTACGAGCAGTACTTC; clone size: .; J gene: TRBJ2-7; D gene: .; V gene: TRBV5-1
CDR3 protein: CASFWGGSRVEQYF; CDR3 DNA: TGTGCCAGCTTCTGGGGAGGGAGTCGGGTCGAGCAGTACTTC; clone size: few; J gene: TRBJ2-7; D gene: TRBD2; V gene: TRBV19
CDR3 protein: CASSFVQIGAQYF; CDR3 DNA: TGTGCCAGCAGCTTCGTACAGATTGGGGCGCAGTACTTC; clone size: .; J gene: TRBJ2-7; D gene: .; V gene: TRBV7-8
CDR3 protein: CAILKLQGALFMNTEAFF; CDR3 DNA: TGTGCCATCCTAAAGCTACAGGGGGCTCTCTTTATGAACACTGAAGCTTTCTTT; clone size: .; J gene: TRBJ1-1; D gene: TRBD1; V gene: TRBV10-3
CDR3 protein: CASSLSGGILYEQYF; CDR3 DNA: TGCGCCAGCAGCCTTTCCGGGGGCATACTTTACGAGCAGTACTTC; clone size: .; J gene: TRBJ2-7; D gene: .; V gene: TRBV5-1
CDR3 protein: CASSKSGRAATGELFF; CDR3 DNA: TGTGCCAGTAGTAAAAGCGGGAGGGCAGCCACCGGGGAGCTGTTTTTT; clone size: few; J gene: TRBJ2-2; D gene: TRBD2; V gene: TRBV19
CDR3 protein: CASSLGTAGITIYF; CDR3 DNA: TGCGCCAGCAGCCTGGGGACAGCTGGAATCACCATATATTTT; clone size: .; J gene: TRBJ1-3; D gene: TRBD1; V gene: TRBV5-1
CDR3 protein: CASSEGVTGELFF; CDR3 DNA: TGCGCCAGCAGTGAAGGGGTAACCGGGGAGCTGTTTTTT; clone size: .; J gene: TRBJ2-2; D gene: .; V gene: TRBV10-1
CDR3 protein: CASSLGVLAPDEQFF; CDR3 DNA: TGTGCCAGCAGCTTGGGGGTGCTAGCGCCCGATGAGCAGTTCTTC; clone size: few; J gene: TRBJ2-1; D gene: .; V gene: TRBV7-2
CDR3 protein: CASSAPGQGVNEQFF; CDR3 DNA: TGTGCCAGCAGCGCCCCGGGACAGGGTGTCAATGAGCAGTTCTTC; clone size: few; J gene: TRBJ2-1; D gene: TRBD1; V gene: TRBV9
CDR3 protein: CASSPTGVAYNSPLHF; CDR3 DNA: TGTGCCAGCAGCCCCACGGGGGTCGCGTATAATTCACCCCTCCACTTT; clone size: few; J gene: TRBJ1-6; D gene: .; V gene: TRBV11-3
CDR3 protein: CASSHQGTANTGELFF; CDR3 DNA: TGTGCCAGCAGCCACCAAGGGACAGCTAACACCGGGGAGCTGTTTTTT; clone size: .; J gene: TRBJ2-2; D gene: TRBD1; V gene: TRBV7-9
CDR3 protein: CASSFSGAAKNIQYF; CDR3 DNA: TGTGCCAGCAGTTTCTCAGGGGCAGCCAAAAACATTCAGTACTTC; clone size: few; J gene: TRBJ2-4; D gene: .; V gene: TRBV28
CDR3 protein: CATSRDYPPSNEQFF; CDR3 DNA: TGTGCCACCAGCAGAGATTACCCACCATCCAATGAGCAGTTCTTC; clone size: .; J gene: TRBJ2-1; D gene: .; V gene: TRBV15
CDR3 protein: CSARDPAPNGFTVF; CDR3 DNA: TGCAGTGCTAGAGATCCGGCACCCAACGGCTTCACCGTTTTC; clone size: many; J gene: TRBJ2-7; D gene: .; V gene: TRBV20-1
CDR3 protein: CATGTGEDTQYF; CDR3 DNA: TGTGCCACGGGGACAGGGGAAGATACGCAGTATTTT; clone size: many; J gene: TRBJ2-3; D gene: TRBD1; V gene: TRBV10-3
CDR3 protein: CASGFIYRGNTEAFF; CDR3 DNA: TGTGCTAGTGGTTTCATATACAGGGGGAACACTGAAGCTTTCTTT; clone size: .; J gene: TRBJ1-1; D gene: TRBD1; V gene: TRBV12-5
CDR3 protein: CASNRDRGLSGTEAFF; CDR3 DNA: TGTGCCAGCAATCGGGACAGGGGGTTGTCAGGCACTGAAGCTTTCTTT; clone size: .; J gene: TRBJ1-1; D gene: TRBD1; V gene: TRBV2
CDR3 protein: CASSAGTSSSLDF; CDR3 DNA: TGTGCCAGTAGCGCCGGGACTAGCTCCAGTTTAGACTTC; clone size: few; J gene: TRBJ2-5; D gene: TRBD2; V gene: TRBV19
CDR3 protein: CATSETGGNQPQHF; CDR3 DNA: TGTGCCACCAGTGAGACAGGGGGCAATCAGCCCCAGCATTTT; clone size: few; J gene: TRBJ1-5; D gene: TRBD1; V gene: TRBV24-1
CDR3 protein: CASVPPGRPGFAFF; CDR3 DNA: TGTGCCAGCGTACCCCCCGGGCGCCCCGGGTTTGCTTTCTTT; clone size: few; J gene: TRBJ1-1; D gene: .; V gene: TRBV6-1
CDR3 protein: CASSEWQVYEQYF; CDR3 DNA: TGTGCCAGCAGTGAATGGCAGGTTTACGAGCAGTACTTC; clone size: .; J gene: TRBJ2-7; D gene: .; V gene: TRBV2
CDR3 protein: CASSGTSAKQFF; CDR3 DNA: TGTGCCAGCAGCGGGACTAGCGCAAAGCAGTTCTTC; clone size: .; J gene: TRBJ2-1; D gene: TRBD2; V gene: TRBV9
CDR3 protein: CASSPPGQMYEQYF; CDR3 DNA: TGCGCCAGCAGCCCCCCGGGACAGATGTACGAGCAGTACTTC; clone size: .; J gene: TRBJ2-7; D gene: TRBD1; V gene: TRBV4-1
CDR3 protein: CSEETRDNKQPQHF; CDR3 DNA: TGCAGTGAAGAAACCCGGGACAACAAACAGCCCCAGCATTTT; clone size: .; J gene: TRBJ1-5; D gene: .; V gene: TRBV20-1
CDR3 protein: CASSQTRDKICYTF; CDR3 DNA: TGTGCCAGCAGCCAAACCCGGGACAAAATATGCTACACCTTC; clone size: few; J gene: TRBJ1-2; D gene: .; V gene: TRBV3-1
CDR3 protein: CASSSNSREDTQYF; CDR3 DNA: TGCGCCAGCAGCTCTAACTCCCGTGAAGATACGCAGTATTTT; clone size: many; J gene: TRBJ2-3; D gene: .; V gene: TRBV5-1
CDR3 protein: CASSLPGSGGEQFF; CDR3 DNA: TGCGCCAGCAGCCTACCCGGTAGCGGGGGTGAGCAGTTCTTC; clone size: .; J gene: TRBJ2-1; D gene: TRBD2; V gene: TRBV4-1
CDR3 protein: CASSSSRDFWEQFF; CDR3 DNA: TGTGCCAGCAGCTCCTCCCGGGACTTCTGGGAGCAGTTCTTC; clone size: few; J gene: TRBJ2-1; D gene: .; V gene: TRBV11-2
CDR3 protein: CASSYGTVNEKLFF; CDR3 DNA: TGTGCCAGCAGTTACGGGACAGTGAATGAAAAACTGTTTTTT; clone size: many; J gene: TRBJ1-4; D gene: TRBD1; V gene: TRBV6-2/TRBV6-3
CDR3 protein: CSAPALASTDTQYF; CDR3 DNA: TGCAGTGCACCAGCGTTGGCGTCAACAGATACGCAGTATTTT; clone size: many; J gene: TRBJ2-3; D gene: .; V gene: TRBV20-1